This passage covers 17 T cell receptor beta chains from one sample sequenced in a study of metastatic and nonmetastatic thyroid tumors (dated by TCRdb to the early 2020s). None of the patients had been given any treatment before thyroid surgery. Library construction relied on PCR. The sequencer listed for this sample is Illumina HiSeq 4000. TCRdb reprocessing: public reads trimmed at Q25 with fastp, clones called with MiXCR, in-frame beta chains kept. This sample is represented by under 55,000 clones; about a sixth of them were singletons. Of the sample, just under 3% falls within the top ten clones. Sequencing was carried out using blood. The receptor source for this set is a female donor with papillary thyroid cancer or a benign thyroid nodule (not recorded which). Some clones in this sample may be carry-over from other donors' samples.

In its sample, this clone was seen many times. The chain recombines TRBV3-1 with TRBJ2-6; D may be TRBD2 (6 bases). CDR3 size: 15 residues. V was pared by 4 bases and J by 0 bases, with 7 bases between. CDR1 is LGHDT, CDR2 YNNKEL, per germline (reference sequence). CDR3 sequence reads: CASSLGGSGANVLTF. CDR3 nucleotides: TGTGCCAGCAGCCTCGGGGGCTCTGGGGCCAACGTCCTGACTTTC.

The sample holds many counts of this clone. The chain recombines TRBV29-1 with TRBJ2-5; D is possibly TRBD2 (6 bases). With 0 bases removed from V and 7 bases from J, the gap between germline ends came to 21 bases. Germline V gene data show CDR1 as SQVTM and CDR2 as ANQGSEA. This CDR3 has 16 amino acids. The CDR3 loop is CSVEDRFGTGKGTQYF. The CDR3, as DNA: TGCAGCGTTGAAGATCGTTTCGGGACTGGTAAGGGGACCCAGTACTTC.

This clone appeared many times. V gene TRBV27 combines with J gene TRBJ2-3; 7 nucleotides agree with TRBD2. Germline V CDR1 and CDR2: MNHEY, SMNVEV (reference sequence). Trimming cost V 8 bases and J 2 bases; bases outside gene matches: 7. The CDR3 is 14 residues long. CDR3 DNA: TGTGCCAGCGCGACCGGGACTAACACAGATACGCAGTATTTT. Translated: CASATGTNTDTQYF.

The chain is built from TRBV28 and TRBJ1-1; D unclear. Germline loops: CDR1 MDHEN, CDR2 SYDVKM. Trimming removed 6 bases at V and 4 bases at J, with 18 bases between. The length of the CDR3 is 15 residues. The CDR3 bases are TGTGCCAGCAGCCTAGAGGAAGTAGGTTCCACTGAAGCTTTCTTT. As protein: CASSLEEVGSTEAFF.

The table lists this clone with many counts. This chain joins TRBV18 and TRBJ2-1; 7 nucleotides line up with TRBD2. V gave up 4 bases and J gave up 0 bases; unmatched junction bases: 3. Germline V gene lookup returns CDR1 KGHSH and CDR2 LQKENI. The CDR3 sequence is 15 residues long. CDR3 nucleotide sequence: TGTGCCAGCTCACTAAGCGGGAACTCCTACAATGAGCAGTTCTTC. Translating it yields CASSLSGNSYNEQFF.

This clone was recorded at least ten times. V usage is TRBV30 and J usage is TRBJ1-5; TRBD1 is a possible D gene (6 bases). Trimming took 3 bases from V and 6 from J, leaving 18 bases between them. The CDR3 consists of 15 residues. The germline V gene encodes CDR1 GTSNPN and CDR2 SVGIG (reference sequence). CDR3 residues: CAWRQGGEEAQPQHF. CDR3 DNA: TGTGCCTGGAGACAAGGGGGTGAAGAGGCTCAGCCCCAGCATTTT.

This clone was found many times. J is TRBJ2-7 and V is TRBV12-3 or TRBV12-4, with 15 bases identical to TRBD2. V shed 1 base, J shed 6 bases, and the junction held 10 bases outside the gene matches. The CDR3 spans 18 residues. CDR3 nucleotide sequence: TGTGCCAGCAGTTTAGACTTCTCCGGACTAGCGGGAGGGTCCGAGCAGTACTTC. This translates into CASSLDFSGLAGGSEQYF.

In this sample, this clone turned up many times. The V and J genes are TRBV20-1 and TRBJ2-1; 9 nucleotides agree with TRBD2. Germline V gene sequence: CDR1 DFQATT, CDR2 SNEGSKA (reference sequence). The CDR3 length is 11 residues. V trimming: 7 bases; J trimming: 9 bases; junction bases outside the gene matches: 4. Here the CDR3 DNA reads TGCAGTGGGAGGACTAGCGCTGAGCAGTTCTTC. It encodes CSGRTSAEQFF.

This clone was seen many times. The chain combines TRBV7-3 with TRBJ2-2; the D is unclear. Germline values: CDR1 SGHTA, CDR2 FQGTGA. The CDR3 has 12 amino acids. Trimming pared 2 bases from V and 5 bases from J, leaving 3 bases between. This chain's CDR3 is CASSLGTGELFF. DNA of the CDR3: TGTGCCAGCAGCTTAGGGACCGGGGAGCTGTTTTTT.

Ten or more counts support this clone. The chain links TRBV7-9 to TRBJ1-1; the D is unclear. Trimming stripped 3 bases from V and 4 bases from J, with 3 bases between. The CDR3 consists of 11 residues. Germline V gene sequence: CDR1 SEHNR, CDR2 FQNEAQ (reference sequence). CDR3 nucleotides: TGTGCCAGCAGCTTCCTCACTGAAGCTTTCTTT. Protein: CASSFLTEAFF.

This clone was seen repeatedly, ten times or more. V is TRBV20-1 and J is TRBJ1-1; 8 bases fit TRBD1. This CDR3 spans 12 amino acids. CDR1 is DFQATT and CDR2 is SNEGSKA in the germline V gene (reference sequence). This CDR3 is CSPGQGNTEAFF. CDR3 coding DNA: TGCAGCCCCGGACAGGGCAACACTGAAGCTTTCTTT.

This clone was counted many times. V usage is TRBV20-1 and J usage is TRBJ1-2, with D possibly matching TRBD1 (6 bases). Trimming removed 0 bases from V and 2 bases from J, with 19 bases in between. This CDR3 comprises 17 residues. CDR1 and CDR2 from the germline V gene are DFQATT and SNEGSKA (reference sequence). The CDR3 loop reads CSARDPRPNRENYGYTF. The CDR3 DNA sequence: TGCAGTGCTAGAGATCCACGTCCCAACAGGGAGAACTATGGCTACACCTTC.

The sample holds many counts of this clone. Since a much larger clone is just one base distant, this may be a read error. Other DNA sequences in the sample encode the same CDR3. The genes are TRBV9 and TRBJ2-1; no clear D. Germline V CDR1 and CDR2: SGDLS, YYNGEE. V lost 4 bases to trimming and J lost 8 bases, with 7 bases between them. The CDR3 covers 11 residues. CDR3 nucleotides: TGTGCCAGCAGCTCCCGCGATGAGCAGTTCTTC. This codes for CASSSRDEQFF.

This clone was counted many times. The CDR3, as DNA: TGTGCCAGCAGCCCGGGACTAGCGGGAGAGACCCAGTACTTC. Translating gives CASSPGLAGETQYF. This sequence joins TRBV3-1 and TRBJ2-5, with TRBD2 matching 12 bases. Germline V gene data show CDR1 as LGHDT and CDR2 as YNNKEL (reference sequence). The CDR3 runs 14 residues. The V and J ends lost 4 bases and 4 bases, in that order; junction bases with no gene match: 1.

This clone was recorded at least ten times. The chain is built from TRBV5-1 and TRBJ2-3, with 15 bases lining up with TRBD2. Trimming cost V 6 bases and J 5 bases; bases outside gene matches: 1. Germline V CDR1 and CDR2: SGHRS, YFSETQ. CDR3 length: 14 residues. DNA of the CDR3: TGCGCCAGCACGGGACTAGCGGGAGGAGATACGCAGTATTTT. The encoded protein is CASTGLAGGDTQYF.

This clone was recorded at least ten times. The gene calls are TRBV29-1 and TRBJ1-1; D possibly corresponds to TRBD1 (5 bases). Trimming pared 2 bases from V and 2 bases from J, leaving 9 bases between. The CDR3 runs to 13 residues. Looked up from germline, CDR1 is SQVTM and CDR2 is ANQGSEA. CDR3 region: CSVEKDSNTEAFF. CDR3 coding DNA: TGCAGCGTTGAAAAAGACAGTAACACTGAAGCTTTCTTT.

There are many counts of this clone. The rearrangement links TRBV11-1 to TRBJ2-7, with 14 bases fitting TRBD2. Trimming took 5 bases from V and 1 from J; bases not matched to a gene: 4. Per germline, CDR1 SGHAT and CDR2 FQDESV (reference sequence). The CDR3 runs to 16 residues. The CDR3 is CASSTGTSGSSYEQYF. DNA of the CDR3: TGTGCCAGCAGCACCGGGACTAGCGGGAGTTCCTACGAGCAGTACTTC.